What follows are 6 T cell receptor beta chains derived from one specimen sequenced in a study of blood T cell repertoires in COVID-19. Profiled with immunoSEQ multiplex PCR; TCRdb holds only in-frame clones, not every one. This sample has approximately 170,000 clones, with about four fifths found just once. The sequencing input was PBMCs or T cells enriched from blood (not recorded which). The source of these receptors is a man in his fifties who had recovered from COVID-19.

This chain connects TRBV5-1 to TRBJ2-1; possible D gene TRBD1, 6 bases. V was trimmed by 0 bases and J by 0 bases, leaving 16 bases between them. CDR1 is SGHRS and CDR2 is YFSETQ in the germline V gene. There are 18 residues in the CDR3. CDR3 coding DNA: TGCGCCAGCAGCTTGGCGCCCCCTGACAGGTTCTCCTACAATGAGCAGTTCTTC. Residues: CASSLAPPDRFSYNEQFF.

This chain connects TRBV5-1 to TRBJ1-3, with TRBD1 matching over 7 bases. The CDR3 is made up of 14 amino acids. V was clipped by 2 bases and J by 4 bases; unmatched bases: 3. CDR1 is SGHRS, CDR2 YFSETQ, per germline. The CDR3 loop reads CASSFGQDGNTIYF. CDR3 in DNA: TGCGCCAGCAGCTTCGGACAGGACGGAAACACCATATATTTT.

The chain uses TRBV4-1 and TRBJ2-3; 9 positions agree with TRBD1. Germline assignment: CDR1 MGHRA and CDR2 YSYEKL. V lost 4 bases, J lost 2 bases, and 7 bases stayed unmatched. CDR3 size: 16 residues. Here the CDR3 DNA reads TGCGCCAGCAGCCTCGGACAGGGGTTAGTCACAGATACGCAGTATTTT. As protein: CASSLGQGLVTDTQYF.

The chain employs TRBV9 and TRBJ1-5; 8 nucleotides agree with TRBD1. The CDR3 contains 15 residues. Germline V CDR1 and CDR2: SGDLS, YYNGEE. V trimming: 4 bases; J trimming: 6 bases; junction bases outside the gene matches: 9. CDR3 DNA sequence: TGTGCCAGCAGCCCGGGACAGGCCGTAAGTCAGCCCCAGCATTTT. Amino acid sequence: CASSPGQAVSQPQHF.

This clone was found once. This chain's CDR3 is CASSPRQPSGTDTQYF. The CDR3 bases are TGTGCCAGTAGTCCCAGGCAGCCCTCTGGCACAGATACGCAGTATTTT. V usage is TRBV19 and J usage is TRBJ2-3; D unclear. V shed 5 bases and J shed 1 base, with 16 bases lying between them. Per the germline V gene, CDR1 is LNHDA and CDR2 is SQIVND (reference sequence). The CDR3 is 16 amino acids.

This chain uses TRBV5-1 with TRBJ1-3; 8 nucleotides match TRBD1. This CDR3 comprises 15 residues. V lost 5 bases to trimming and J lost 0 bases; unmatched junction nucleotides: 4. Germline CDR1 is SGHRS and CDR2 is YFSETQ. The CDR3 coding sequence is TGCGCCAGCAGGCACGGGACAGGCTCTGGAAACACCATATATTTT. It is translated as CASRHGTGSGNTIYF.